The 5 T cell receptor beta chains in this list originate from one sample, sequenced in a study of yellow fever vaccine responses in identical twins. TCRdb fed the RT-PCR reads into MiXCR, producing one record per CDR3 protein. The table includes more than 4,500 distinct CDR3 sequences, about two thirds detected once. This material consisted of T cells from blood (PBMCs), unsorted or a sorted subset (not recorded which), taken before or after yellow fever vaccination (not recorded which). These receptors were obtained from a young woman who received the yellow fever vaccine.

CDR3 sequence: CASRKTSGNTGELFF. Written as DNA, the CDR3 is TGCGCCAGCAGAAAGACTAGCGGGAACACCGGGGAGCTGTTTTTT. The rearrangement uses TRBV10-1 and TRBJ2-2, with 9 bases aligning to TRBD2. Germline V gene sequence: CDR1 WNHNN, CDR2 SYGVQD (reference sequence). The CDR3 loop spans 15 amino acids. Trimming cost V 6 bases and J 1 base; bases outside gene matches: 3.

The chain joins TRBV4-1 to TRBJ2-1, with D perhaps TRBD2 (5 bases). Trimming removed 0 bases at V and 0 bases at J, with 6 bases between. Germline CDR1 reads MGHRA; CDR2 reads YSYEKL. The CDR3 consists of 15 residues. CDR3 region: CASSQEGSSYNEQFF. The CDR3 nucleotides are TGCGCCAGCAGCCAAGAGGGGAGCTCCTACAATGAGCAGTTCTTC.

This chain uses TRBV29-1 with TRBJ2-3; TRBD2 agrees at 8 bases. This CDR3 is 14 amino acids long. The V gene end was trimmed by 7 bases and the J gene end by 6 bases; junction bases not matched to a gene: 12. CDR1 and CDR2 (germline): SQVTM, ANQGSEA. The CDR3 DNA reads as TGCAGCGGCAGGGGAGGGGGACTAGGGGATACGCAGTATTTT. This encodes CSGRGGGLGDTQYF.

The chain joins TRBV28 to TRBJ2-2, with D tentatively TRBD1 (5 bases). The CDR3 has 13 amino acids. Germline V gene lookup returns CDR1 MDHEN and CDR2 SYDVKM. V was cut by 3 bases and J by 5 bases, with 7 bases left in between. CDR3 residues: CASSFSGTGELFF. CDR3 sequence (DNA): TGTGCCAGCAGTTTCTCAGGGACCGGGGAGCTGTTTTTT.

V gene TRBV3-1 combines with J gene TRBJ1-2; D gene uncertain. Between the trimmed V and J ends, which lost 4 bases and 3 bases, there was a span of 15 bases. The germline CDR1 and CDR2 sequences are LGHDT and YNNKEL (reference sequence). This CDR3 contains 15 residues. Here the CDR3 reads CASSLTAGSDYGYTF. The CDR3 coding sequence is TGTGCCAGCAGCCTGACCGCGGGTTCGGACTATGGCTACACCTTC. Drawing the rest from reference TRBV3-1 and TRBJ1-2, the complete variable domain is DTAVSQTPKYLVTQMGNDKSIKCEQNLGHDTMYWYKQDSKKFLKIMFSYNNKELIINETVPNRFSPKSPDKAHLNLHINSLELGDSAVYFCASSLTAGSDYGYTFGSGTRLTVV.